This T cell receptor (beta chain) was retrieved from a study of blood T cell repertoires in COVID-19. The germline V gene has CDR1 SGHRS and CDR2 YFSETQ. Trimming cost V 1 base and J 4 bases, with 12 bases left between them. The CDR3 has 14 residues. Some clones are missing from TCRdb's copy, which holds only in-frame ones; the method was immunoSEQ multiplex PCR. The table has fewer than 350,000 clones, roughly nine tenths seen once. Sequencing was carried out using peripheral blood. This chain uses TRBV5-1 with TRBJ2-7; D is unresolved. This TCR came from a woman aged 25 to 39 with COVID-19, enrolled during active disease. Here the CDR3 DNA reads TGCGCCAGCAGCTTGTCTACCTCGACATACGAGCAGTACTTC. Its translation is CASSLSTSTYEQYF.